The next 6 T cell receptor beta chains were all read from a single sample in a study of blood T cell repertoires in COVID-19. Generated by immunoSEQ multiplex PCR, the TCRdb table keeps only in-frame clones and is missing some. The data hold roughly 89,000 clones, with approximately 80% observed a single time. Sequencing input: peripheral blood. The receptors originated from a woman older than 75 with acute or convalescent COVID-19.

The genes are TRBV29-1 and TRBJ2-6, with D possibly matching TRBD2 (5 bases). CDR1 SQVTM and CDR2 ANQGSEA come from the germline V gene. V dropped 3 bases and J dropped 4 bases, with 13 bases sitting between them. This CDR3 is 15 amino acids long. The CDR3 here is CSVEAGVGGANVLTF. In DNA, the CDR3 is TGCAGCGTTGAGGCGGGCGTGGGGGGGGCCAACGTCCTGACTTTC.

The chain's CDR3 is CASSPTDGLYGYTF. Here the CDR3 DNA reads TGTGCCAGCAGCCCGACGGACGGACTCTATGGCTACACCTTC. The chain combines TRBV9 with TRBJ1-2; no definite D call. CDR1 and CDR2 (germline): SGDLS, YYNGEE. Trimming cost V 4 bases and J 4 bases, with 14 bases left between them. This CDR3 is built from 14 residues.

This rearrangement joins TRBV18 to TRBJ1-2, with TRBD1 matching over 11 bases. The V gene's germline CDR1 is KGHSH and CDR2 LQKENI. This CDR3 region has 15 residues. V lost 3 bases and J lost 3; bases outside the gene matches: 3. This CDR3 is CASSPRTGGDYGYTF. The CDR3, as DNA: TGTGCCAGCTCACCCCGGACAGGGGGCGACTATGGCTACACCTTC.

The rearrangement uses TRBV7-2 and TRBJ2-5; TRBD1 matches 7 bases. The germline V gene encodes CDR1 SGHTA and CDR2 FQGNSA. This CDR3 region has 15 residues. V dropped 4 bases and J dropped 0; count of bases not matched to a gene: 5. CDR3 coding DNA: TGTGCCAGCAGCTCCCCGACAGGGAACCAAGAGACCCAGTACTTC. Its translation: CASSSPTGNQETQYF.

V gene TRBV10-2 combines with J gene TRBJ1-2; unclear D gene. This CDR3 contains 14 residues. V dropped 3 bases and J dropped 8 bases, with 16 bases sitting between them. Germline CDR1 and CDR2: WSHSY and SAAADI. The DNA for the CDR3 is TGCGCCAGCAGTGAAAGTCCAGAGGTGAGGGGCTACACCTTC. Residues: CASSESPEVRGYTF.

The CDR3 sequence is CASRTGTGVEQYF. The CDR3 DNA reads as TGTGCCAGCCGAACCGGGACAGGGGTCGAGCAGTACTTC. The rearrangement uses TRBV7-8 and TRBJ2-7, with 10 bases aligning to TRBD1. With 8 bases clipped from V and 6 bases from J, the junction kept 7 bases outside the gene matches. The CDR3 is 13 residues long. Germline loops: CDR1 SGHVS, CDR2 FQNEAQ. The full variable domain, its missing parts supplied by reference TRBV7-8 and TRBJ2-7, is GAGVSQSPRYKVAKRGQDVALRCDPISGHVSLFWYQQALGQGPEFLTYFQNEAQLDKSGLPSDRFFAERPEGSVSTLKIQRTQQEDSAVYLCASRTGTGVEQYFGPGTRLTVT.